This entry is about one T cell receptor (beta chain). Mismatch with germline at one junction end may stem from a read error. The data stem from a study of Graves' ophthalmopathy and Graves' hyperthyroidism. Whole-study context: At initial diagnosis, peripheral blood was obtained, and this preceded any treatment.

RNA served as the template for amplifying TCR beta CDR3 regions. HTBI primers primed a first-round RT-PCR, and a second-round multiplex PCR followed. TCRdb redid the calling of the multiplex PCR reads with MiXCR, one entry per CDR3 protein. The sample lists about 740,000 distinct CDR3 sequences; approximately 40% were seen once. The CDR3 runs 12 residues. CDR1 is SQVTM, CDR2 ANQGSEA, per germline. This receptor was taken from an adult man with Graves' ophthalmopathy. The chain links TRBV29-1 to TRBJ1-2; TRBD1 matches 8 bases. Specimen: peripheral blood. This CDR3 reads CSGTMQGAGEAF. Here the CDR3 DNA reads TGCAGCGGAACAATGCAGGGGGCTGGTGAAGCTTTC.